The clone carrying this T cell receptor (beta chain) turned up a few times. Its antigen is not identified. The data derive from a study of human T cells and chemical hapten exposure. Overall study findings and caveats: Compared to controls, expanded TCRs made significantly more large clusters of similar CDR3s.

Time point defined: pre-sensitization, week 0. Documented treatment: therapeutic diphenylcyclopropenone sensitization with weekly scalp DPC. Sample donors consisted of patients with alopecia, aged 18 to 70 years, who were suitable for DPC. The V end lost 3 bases, the J end lost 0 bases, and 8 bases lay between the germline ends. CDR1 and CDR2 (germline): MNHEY, SVGAGI. This CDR3 is 15 amino acids long. The library tagged individual cDNA molecules with unique molecular identifiers. TCRdb used MiXCR to reprocess the RACE reads, holding one entry per CDR3 protein. The sample consists of 270,000 or so distinct CDR3 sequences, about 7.7% of them appearing once.

The origin of this receptor is a man aged 18 to 30 with alopecia areata. Some clones in this sample may be carry-over from other donors' samples. The chain joins TRBV6-5 to TRBJ2-2; unclear D gene. Sequenced material: whole blood, taken in connection with sensitization to the hapten diphenylcyclopropenone (DPC). In DNA, the CDR3 is TGTGCCAGCAGTTATACATACGCGAACACCGGGGAGCTGTTTTTT. As protein: CASSYTYANTGELFF.